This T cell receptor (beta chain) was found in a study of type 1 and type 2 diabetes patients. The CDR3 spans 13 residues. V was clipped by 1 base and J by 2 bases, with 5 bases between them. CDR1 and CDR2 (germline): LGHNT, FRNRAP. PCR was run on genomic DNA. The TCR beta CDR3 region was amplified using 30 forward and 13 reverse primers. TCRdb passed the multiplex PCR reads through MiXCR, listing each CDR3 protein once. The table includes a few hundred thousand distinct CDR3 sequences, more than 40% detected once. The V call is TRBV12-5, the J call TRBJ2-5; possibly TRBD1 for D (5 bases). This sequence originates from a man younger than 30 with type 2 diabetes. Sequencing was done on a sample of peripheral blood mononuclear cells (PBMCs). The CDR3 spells CASGLGTQETQYF. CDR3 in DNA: TGTGCTAGTGGTTTGGGGACACAAGAGACCCAGTACTTC.